The rows below give T cell receptor beta chains drawn from one sample of a study of T cell changes during pregnancy in multiple sclerosis. Assay: immunoSEQ multiplex PCR; the TCRdb copy retains only in-frame clones and omits some. The sample lists around 57,000 clones; approximately 91% were seen once. This sample comprised peripheral blood, obtained in the second trimester of pregnancy. Receptors were obtained from a female donor with multiple sclerosis, enrolled in a pregnancy study. CDR3s leave out the opening cysteine and the closing phenylalanine or tryptophan.

J | V | CDR3
TRBJ2-5 | TRBV5-1 | ASTTSGQETQY
TRBJ2-2 | TRBV10-3 | ATGRGGDTGELF
TRBJ2-2 | TRBV6-4 | ASSPANTGELF
TRBJ2-5 | TRBV2 | ASSLDRQGTQY
TRBJ1-1 | TRBV11-2 | ASSPPSNGEAF
TRBJ2-1 | TRBV9 | ASSPPLGAQDNEQF
TRBJ2-7 | TRBV5-4 | AFAEGGLAYEQY
TRBJ2-3 | TRBV5-1 | ASSDVAGGGDTQY
TRBJ2-1 | TRBV7-9 | ASSLGAGVDEQF
TRBJ1-4 | TRBV7-2 | ASSPLRQAFNEKLF
TRBJ2-1 | TRBV9 | ASSTGPINEQF
TRBJ1-2 | TRBV4-2 | ASSHPDRDNYGYT
TRBJ2-7 | TRBV4-1 | ASSSRGGGAAYLYEQY
TRBJ1-1 | TRBV5-1 | ASSNRDSGGTEAF
TRBJ1-6 | TRBV28 | ASSLWQGNSPLH
TRBJ1-5 | TRBV15 | ATSPERMGLQPQH
TRBJ2-1 | TRBV30 | AWSVSHNEQF
TRBJ1-5 | TRBV6-5 | ASRQTGGTNQPQH
TRBJ2-7 | TRBV30 | AWSSGQGGVYEQY
TRBJ1-2 | TRBV6-1 | ASFTKQGSGSYT
TRBJ1-3 | TRBV5-8 | ASSLYRTGRLA
TRBJ1-2 | TRBV21-1 | ASRLSTGIFINYGYT
TRBJ2-7 | TRBV4-2 | ASSREGGGVREQY
TRBJ2-1 | TRBV2 | ASNKASGYNEQF
TRBJ1-2 | TRBV9 | ASSATGTANYGYT
TRBJ2-5 | TRBV30 | AWERGFETQY
TRBJ1-2 | TRBV9 | ASSVRGDPLNYGYT
TRBJ1-1 | TRBV30 | AWTLRGQSNTEAF
TRBJ2-7 | TRBV5-1 | ASSLFYAGGNEQY
TRBJ2-2 | TRBV7-3 | ASSSGGELF